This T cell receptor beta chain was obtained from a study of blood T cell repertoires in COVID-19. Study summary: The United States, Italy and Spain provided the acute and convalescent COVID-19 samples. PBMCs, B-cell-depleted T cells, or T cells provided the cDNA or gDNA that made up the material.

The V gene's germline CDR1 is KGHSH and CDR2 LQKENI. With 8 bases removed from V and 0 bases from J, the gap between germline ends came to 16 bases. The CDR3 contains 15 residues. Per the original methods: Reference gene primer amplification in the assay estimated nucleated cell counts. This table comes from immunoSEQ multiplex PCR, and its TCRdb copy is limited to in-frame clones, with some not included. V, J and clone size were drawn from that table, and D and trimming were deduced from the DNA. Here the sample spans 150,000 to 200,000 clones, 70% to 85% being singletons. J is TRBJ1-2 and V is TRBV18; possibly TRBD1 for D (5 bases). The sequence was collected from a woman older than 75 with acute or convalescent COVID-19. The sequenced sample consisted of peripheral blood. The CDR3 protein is CASEVSGRANYGYTF. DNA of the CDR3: TGTGCCAGCGAGGTCTCAGGCAGGGCTAACTATGGCTACACCTTC.